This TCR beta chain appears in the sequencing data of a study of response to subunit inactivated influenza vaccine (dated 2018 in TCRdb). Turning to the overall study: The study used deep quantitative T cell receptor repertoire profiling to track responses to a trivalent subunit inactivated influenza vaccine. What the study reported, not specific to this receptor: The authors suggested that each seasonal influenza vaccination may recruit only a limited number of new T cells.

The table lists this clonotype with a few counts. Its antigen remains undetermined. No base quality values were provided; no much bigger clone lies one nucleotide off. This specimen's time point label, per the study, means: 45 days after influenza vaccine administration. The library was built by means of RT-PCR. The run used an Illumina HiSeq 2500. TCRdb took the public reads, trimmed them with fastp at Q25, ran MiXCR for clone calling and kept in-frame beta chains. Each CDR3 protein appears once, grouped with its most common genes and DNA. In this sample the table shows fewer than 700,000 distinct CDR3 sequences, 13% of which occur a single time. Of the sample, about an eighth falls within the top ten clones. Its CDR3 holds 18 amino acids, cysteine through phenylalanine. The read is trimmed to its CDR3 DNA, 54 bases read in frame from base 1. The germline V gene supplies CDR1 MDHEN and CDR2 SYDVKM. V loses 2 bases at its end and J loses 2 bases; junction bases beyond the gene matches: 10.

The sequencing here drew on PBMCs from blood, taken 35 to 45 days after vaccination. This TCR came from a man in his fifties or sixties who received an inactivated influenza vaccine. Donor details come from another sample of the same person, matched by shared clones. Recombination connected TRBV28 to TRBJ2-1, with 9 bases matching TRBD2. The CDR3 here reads CASSLPYSGRTPYNEQFF. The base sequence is TGTGCCAGCAGTTTACCCTATAGCGGGAGAACACCCTACAATGAGCAGTTCTTC.